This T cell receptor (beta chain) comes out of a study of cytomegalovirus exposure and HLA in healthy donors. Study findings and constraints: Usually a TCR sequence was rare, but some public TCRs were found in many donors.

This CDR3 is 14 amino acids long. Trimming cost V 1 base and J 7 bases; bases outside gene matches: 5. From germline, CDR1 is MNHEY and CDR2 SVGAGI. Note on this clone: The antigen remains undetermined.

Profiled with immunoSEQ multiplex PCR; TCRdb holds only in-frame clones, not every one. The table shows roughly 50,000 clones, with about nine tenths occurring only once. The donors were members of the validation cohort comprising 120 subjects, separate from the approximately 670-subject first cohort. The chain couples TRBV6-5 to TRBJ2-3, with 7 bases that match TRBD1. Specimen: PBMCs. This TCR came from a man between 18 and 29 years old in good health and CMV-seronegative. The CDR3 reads CASSYYEGANTQYF. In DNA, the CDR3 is TGTGCCAGCAGTTACTACGAGGGGGCGAATACGCAGTATTTT.